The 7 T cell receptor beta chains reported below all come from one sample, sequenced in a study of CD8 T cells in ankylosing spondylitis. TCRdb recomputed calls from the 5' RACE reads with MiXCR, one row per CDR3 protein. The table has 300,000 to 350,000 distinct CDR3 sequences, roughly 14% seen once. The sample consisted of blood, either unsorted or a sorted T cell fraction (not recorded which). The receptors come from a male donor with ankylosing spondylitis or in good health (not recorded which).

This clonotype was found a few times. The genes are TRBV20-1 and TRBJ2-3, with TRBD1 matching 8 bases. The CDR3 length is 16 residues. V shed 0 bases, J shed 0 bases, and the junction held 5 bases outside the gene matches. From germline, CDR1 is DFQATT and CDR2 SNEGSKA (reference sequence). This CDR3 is CSARDPRTGSTDTQYF. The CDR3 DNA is TGCAGTGCTAGAGATCCTCGGACAGGGAGCACAGATACGCAGTATTTT.

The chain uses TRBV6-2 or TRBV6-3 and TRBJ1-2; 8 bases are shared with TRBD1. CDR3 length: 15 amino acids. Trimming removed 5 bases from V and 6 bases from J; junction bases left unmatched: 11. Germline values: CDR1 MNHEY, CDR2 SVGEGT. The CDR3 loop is CASSQTWTGTNGYTF. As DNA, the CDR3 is TGTGCCAGCAGTCAAACCTGGACAGGGACTAATGGCTACACCTTC.

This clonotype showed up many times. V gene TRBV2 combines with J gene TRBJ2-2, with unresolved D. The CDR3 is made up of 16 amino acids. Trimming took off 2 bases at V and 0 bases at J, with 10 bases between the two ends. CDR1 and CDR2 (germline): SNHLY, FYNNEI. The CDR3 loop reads CASSELRLANTGELFF. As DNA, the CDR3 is TGTGCCAGCAGTGAACTCCGCCTAGCGAACACCGGGGAGCTGTTTTTT.

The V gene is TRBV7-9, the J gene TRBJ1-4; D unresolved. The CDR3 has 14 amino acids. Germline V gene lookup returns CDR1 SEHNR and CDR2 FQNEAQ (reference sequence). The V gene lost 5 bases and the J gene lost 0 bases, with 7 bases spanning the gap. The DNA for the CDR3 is TGTGCCAGCAGCGGACGGGCAACTAATGAAAAACTGTTTTTT. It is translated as CASSGRATNEKLFF.

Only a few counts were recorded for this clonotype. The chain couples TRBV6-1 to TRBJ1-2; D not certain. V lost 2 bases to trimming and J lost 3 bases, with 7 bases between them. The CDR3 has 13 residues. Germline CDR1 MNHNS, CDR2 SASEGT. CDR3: CASSEQDYYGYTF. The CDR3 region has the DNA TGTGCCAGCAGTGAACAAGATTACTATGGCTACACCTTC.

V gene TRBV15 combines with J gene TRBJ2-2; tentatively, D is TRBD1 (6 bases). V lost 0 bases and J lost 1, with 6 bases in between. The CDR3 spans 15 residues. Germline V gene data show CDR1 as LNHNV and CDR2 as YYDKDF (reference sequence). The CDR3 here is CATSREQGNTGELFF. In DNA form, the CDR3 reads TGTGCCACCAGCAGAGAACAGGGGAACACCGGGGAGCTGTTTTTT.

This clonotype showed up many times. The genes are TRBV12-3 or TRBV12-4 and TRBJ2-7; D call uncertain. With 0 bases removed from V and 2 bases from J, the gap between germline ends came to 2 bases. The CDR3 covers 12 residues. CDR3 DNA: TGTGCCAGCAGTTTAGCCACCTACGAGCAGTACTTC. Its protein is CASSLATYEQYF.